This T cell receptor (beta chain) was recorded in a study of cytomegalovirus exposure and HLA in healthy donors. This clone came up once. 13 Jbeta primers and 60 Vbeta primers were used for the PCR. Assay: immunoSEQ multiplex PCR; the TCRdb copy retains only in-frame clones and omits some. The repertoire holds some 87,000 clones, with 60% to 85% as singletons. The sample taken for sequencing was PBMCs. The clonotype originates from a middle-aged woman in good health and CMV-seropositive.

In DNA form, the CDR3 reads TGCGCCAGCAGCCACCTAAATCCGACAGGGACCGTCTCTGGAAACACCATATATTTT. Amino acid sequence: CASSHLNPTGTVSGNTIYF. The rearrangement joins TRBV5-1 to TRBJ1-3, with 7 bases identical to TRBD1. Germline lookup yields CDR1 SGHRS and CDR2 YFSETQ. The CDR3 has 19 amino acids. Germline trimming cut 4 bases from V and 0 bases from J; bases unmatched to any gene: 16.